This T cell receptor (beta chain) originates from a study of T cells after posttransplantation cyclophosphamide. The study's findings and limits: Donor CD8+ memory clones often dominated recipient blood repertoires at later times. Recipient CMV seropositivity and CMV reactivation strongly tracked TRB clonality. Tissue-infiltrating T cells from skin or gut overlapped little with blood T cells.

Assay used: immunoSEQ multiplex PCR; TCRdb lists only in-frame clones, some missing. The sample contains 40,000 to 55,000 clones, none of them singletons. The related graft donor's blood sample was taken on the day of bone marrow donation. Concerning this clone: Its antigen is as yet unknown.

The CDR3 consists of 15 residues. From germline, CDR1 is SGHVS and CDR2 FNYEAQ. The chain employs TRBV7-6 and TRBJ2-5, with TRBD1 identical over 9 bases. With the DNA end fitting TRBJ2-7 better, the J assignment may be wrong. This clonotype originated in a man aged 40-49 years in good health, CMV-negative, and a related stem cell transplant donor. The material sequenced was PBMCs. CDR3 nucleotide sequence: TGTGCCAGCAGCGCCGCCGGGACAGGGATCCACGAGCAGTACTTC. This encodes CASSAAGTGIHEQYF.